These 25 T cell receptor beta chains were sequenced from one sample in a study of T cell changes during pregnancy in multiple sclerosis. The method was immunoSEQ multiplex PCR; TCRdb's version includes in-frame clones alone and lacks a portion of them. The top ten hold roughly 0.93% of the sample, which has around 100,000 clones, around 91% seen once. Sequenced material: peripheral blood, taken after pregnancy. These receptors were taken from a female donor with multiple sclerosis, enrolled in a pregnancy study.

The chain employs TRBV5-1 and TRBJ1-4, with 7 bases identical to TRBD1. Germline V CDR1 and CDR2: SGHRS, YFSETQ. J gave up 5 bases and V 3 bases, and 10 bases lay outside the gene matches. This CDR3 comprises 16 residues. As DNA, the CDR3 is TGCGCCAGCAGCTCGACCAGACAGGGTAGGAATGAAAAACTGTTTTTT. It translates to CASSSTRQGRNEKLFF.

This sequence joins TRBV5-1 and TRBJ2-5, with 9 bases aligning to TRBD2. This CDR3 is built from 18 residues. Looked up from germline, CDR1 is SGHRS and CDR2 is YFSETQ. Trimming removed 1 base from V and 0 bases from J; junction bases left unmatched: 10. The chain's CDR3 is CASSLMGLAGPNQETQYF. CDR3 DNA sequence: TGCGCCAGCAGCTTGATGGGCCTAGCGGGACCGAACCAAGAGACCCAGTACTTC.

The V gene is TRBV27, the J gene TRBJ2-1; TRBD2 matches 7 bases. The CDR3 spans 13 residues. The germline CDR1 and CDR2 sequences are MNHEY and SMNVEV (reference sequence). The V and J ends lost 6 bases and 7 bases, in that order; junction bases with no gene match: 6. The CDR3: CASRLGGANEQFF. CDR3 nucleotides: TGTGCCAGCAGGCTGGGAGGGGCAAATGAGCAGTTCTTC.

V usage is TRBV6-5 and J usage is TRBJ2-1, with 9 bases aligning to TRBD2. Trimming removed 4 bases from V and 8 bases from J; junction bases left unmatched: 12. CDR3 length: 16 amino acids. In germline, CDR1 is MNHEY, CDR2 SVGAGI. CDR3 protein: CASSSWSSGGFDEQFF. In DNA, the CDR3 is TGTGCCAGCAGTTCATGGTCGAGCGGGGGGTTCGATGAGCAGTTCTTC.

The count of this clone is one. CDR3 region: CASSFSTSVSEQFF. Written as DNA, the CDR3 is TGTGCCAGCAGTTTCTCCACGTCGGTTAGTGAGCAGTTCTTC. This rearrangement joins TRBV27 to TRBJ2-1; D unclear. V lost 3 bases to trimming and J lost 9 bases, with 15 bases between them. The germline gives CDR1 MNHEY, CDR2 SMNVEV (reference sequence). The CDR3 loop spans 14 amino acids.

The CDR3 loop reads CASSLVGGKGSPLHF. The CDR3 DNA reads as TGCGCCAGCAGCTTGGTCGGGGGGAAAGGTTCACCCCTCCACTTT. V and J are TRBV5-1 and TRBJ1-6; tentative D call: TRBD1 (5 bases). V was clipped by 0 bases and J by 9 bases, with 13 bases between them. Germline V gives CDR1 SGHRS, CDR2 YFSETQ. This CDR3 contains 15 residues.

The gene calls are TRBV7-6 and TRBJ2-1, with TRBD1 as a possible D gene (6 bases). V dropped 5 bases and J dropped 6 bases, with 23 bases sitting between them. The CDR3 length is 17 residues. Germline CDR1 and CDR2: SGHVS and FNYEAQ. CDR3 sequence reads: CASSHRTDRADSNEQFF. In nucleotides, the CDR3 is TGTGCCAGCAGCCATCGGACAGATAGGGCTGATAGCAATGAGCAGTTCTTC.

The J gene is TRBJ1-4, the V gene TRBV9; the match to TRBD1 covers 7 bases. The CDR3 has 14 residues. Germline CDR1 is SGDLS and CDR2 is YYNGEE. V lost 4 bases, J lost 5 bases, and 5 bases stayed unmatched. CDR3 sequence: CASSTLDRNEKLFF. In DNA form, the CDR3 reads TGTGCCAGCAGCACCTTGGACAGGAATGAAAAACTGTTTTTT.

This sequence joins TRBV4-1 and TRBJ2-3; 8 bases are shared with TRBD2. This CDR3 is built from 17 residues. Germline lookup yields CDR1 MGHRA and CDR2 YSYEKL. The J segment lost 4 bases and the V segment lost 2 bases, leaving 11 bases of the junction unmatched. CDR3 in amino acids: CASSQSGAGGPADTQYF. The CDR3 DNA follows: TGCGCCAGCAGCCAAAGTGGGGCGGGGGGCCCAGCAGATACGCAGTATTTT.

The V call is TRBV6-6, the J call TRBJ2-5; 8 nucleotides align to TRBD2. V was pared by 2 bases and J by 5 bases, with 7 bases of the junction left unmatched. The CDR3 extends over 15 amino acids. CDR1 MNHNY and CDR2 SVGAGI come from the germline V gene (reference sequence). The CDR3 spells CASSYRRGAVETQYF. The CDR3 DNA sequence: TGTGCCAGCAGTTACAGGCGGGGGGCCGTGGAGACCCAGTACTTC.

This clone was seen more than once but under ten times. The genes are TRBV19 and TRBJ2-1; 8 nucleotides line up with TRBD1. CDR1 and CDR2 (germline): LNHDA, SQIVND (reference sequence). This CDR3 has 17 residues. V dropped 4 bases and J dropped 5; count of bases not matched to a gene: 13. The CDR3 coding sequence is TGTGCCAGTAGTAACCCCCTCTGGACAGGGAAGGACAATGAGCAGTTCTTC. This translates into CASSNPLWTGKDNEQFF.

The chain couples TRBV2 to TRBJ2-1; 7 bases align to TRBD1. V trimming: 6 bases; J trimming: 6 bases; junction bases outside the gene matches: 11. The CDR3 loop spans 15 amino acids. Germline assignment: CDR1 SNHLY and CDR2 FYNNEI. CDR3 bases: TGTGCCAGCAGGAAACAGGGGATAGGGGTCAATGAGCAGTTCTTC. Protein: CASRKQGIGVNEQFF.

This chain uses TRBV19 with TRBJ2-2; 8 nucleotides line up with TRBD1. CDR3 length equals 15 residues. Germline V CDR1 and CDR2: LNHDA, SQIVND (reference sequence). J was trimmed by 8 bases and V by 0 bases; bases with no gene match: 5. The chain's CDR3 is CASSIEDRGVGELFF. CDR3 bases: TGTGCCAGTAGTATAGAAGACAGGGGAGTAGGGGAGCTGTTTTTT.

V usage is TRBV19 and J usage is TRBJ2-2; D may be TRBD1 (6 bases). This CDR3 has 15 amino acids. From germline, CDR1 is LNHDA and CDR2 SQIVND (reference sequence). V was shortened by 6 bases and J by 6 bases, with 17 bases between the two germline ends. The CDR3 protein is CASSVPAAGAGELFF. CDR3 nucleotide sequence: TGTGCCAGTAGCGTCCCGGCGGCAGGGGCCGGGGAGCTGTTTTTT.

This clone showed up just once. CDR3: CASSWARAGSGNTIYF. CDR3 nucleotide sequence: TGTGCCAGCAGCTGGGCCAGGGCGGGGTCTGGAAACACCATATATTTT. V is TRBV5-5 and J is TRBJ1-3, with D possibly TRBD1 on 5 matching bases. CDR1 and CDR2 from the germline V gene are SGHKS and YYEKEE (reference sequence). Trimming pared 3 bases from V and 1 base from J, leaving 14 bases between. CDR3 length: 16 amino acids. The whole variable domain, remainder taken from reference TRBV5-5 and TRBJ1-3, is DAGVTQSPTHLIKTRGQQVTLRCSPISGHKSVSWYQQVLGQGPQFIFQYYEKEERGRGNFPDRFSARQFPNYSSELNVNALLLGDSALYLCASSWARAGSGNTIYFGEGSWLTVV.

This chain joins TRBV6-1 and TRBJ1-5; 7 nucleotides agree with TRBD1. The CDR3 totals 15 residues. After removal of 5 bases from V and 3 bases from J, the junction contained 7 bases not matched to a gene. Germline CDR1 and CDR2: MNHNS and SASEGT. CDR3 protein: CASSPGQFPNQPQHF. The CDR3 coding sequence is TGTGCCAGCAGTCCGGGACAGTTTCCCAATCAGCCCCAGCATTTT.

This chain connects TRBV5-8 to TRBJ2-3, with 11 bases lining up with TRBD2. This CDR3 has 16 residues. The germline V gene encodes CDR1 SGHTS and CDR2 YDEGEE. V lost 6 bases to trimming and J lost 2 bases; unmatched junction nucleotides: 8. CDR3 coding DNA: TGTGCCAGCATCTACCGGACTAGCGGGCCCACAGATACGCAGTATTTT. Protein product: CASIYRTSGPTDTQYF. Full variable domain (outside the CDR3, taken from reference TRBV5-8 and TRBJ2-3): EAGVTQSPTHLIKTRGQQATLRCSPISGHTSVYWYQQALGLGLQFLLWYDEGEERNRGNFPPRFSGRQFPNYSSELNVNALELEDSALYLCASIYRTSGPTDTQYFGPGTRLTVL.

This clone was counted between two and nine times. The V and J genes are TRBV11-2 and TRBJ2-7; D perhaps matches TRBD2 (6 bases). The CDR3 extends over 15 amino acids. V lost 5 bases, J lost 0 bases, and 14 bases lay in between. Germline V gives CDR1 SGHAT, CDR2 FQNNGV. The CDR3 region has the DNA TGTGCCAGCAGCACGTGGGACGGGAGCTCCTACGAGCAGTACTTC. Protein: CASSTWDGSSYEQYF.

The genes are TRBV29-1 and TRBJ2-2; 13 bases map to TRBD2. The CDR3 contains 16 residues. V shed 7 bases, J shed 2 bases, and the junction held 7 bases outside the gene matches. The germline CDR1 and CDR2 sequences are SQVTM and ANQGSEA. Written as DNA, the CDR3 is TGCAGCGCCCGGGGACTAGCGGGGCTAAACACCGGGGAGCTGTTTTTT. The encoded protein is CSARGLAGLNTGELFF.

The V gene is TRBV7-9, the J gene TRBJ2-5, with TRBD2 matching 9 bases. CDR1 is SEHNR and CDR2 is FQNEAQ in the germline V gene (reference sequence). The CDR3 extends over 14 amino acids. With 3 bases clipped from V and 4 bases from J, the junction kept 3 bases outside the gene matches. The CDR3 DNA sequence: TGTGCCAGCAGCTTGGGCGGGGGGGGAGAGACCCAGTACTTC. Translating it yields CASSLGGGGETQYF.

The chain has TRBV5-4 and TRBJ2-5; 10 bases agree with TRBD1. After removal of 0 bases from V and 2 bases from J, the junction contained 7 bases not matched to a gene. The V gene's germline CDR1 is SGHNT and CDR2 YYREEE (reference sequence). This CDR3 spans 17 amino acids. Written as DNA, the CDR3 is TGTGCCAGCAGCTTGGCCTTCGGGACAGGGGCTCAAGAGACCCAGTACTTC. Amino acids: CASSLAFGTGAQETQYF.

The chain combines TRBV6-1 with TRBJ2-7, with D tentatively TRBD1 (6 bases). CDR1 MNHNS and CDR2 SASEGT come from the germline V gene. This CDR3 region has 11 residues. V lost 7 bases, J lost 7 bases, and 11 bases lay in between. The CDR3 protein is CASKERGEQYF. The DNA for the CDR3 is TGTGCCAGCAAAGAGAGGGGGGAGCAGTACTTC.

V usage is TRBV6-1 and J usage is TRBJ2-1, with TRBD1 identical over 8 bases. Looked up from germline, CDR1 is MNHNS and CDR2 is SASEGT. The CDR3 contains 14 residues. The V gene end was trimmed by 4 bases and the J gene end by 12 bases; junction bases not matched to a gene: 11. The CDR3 here is CASSGLGQGRVQFF. The CDR3 region has the DNA TGTGCCAGCAGTGGGTTAGGACAGGGTCGGGTGCAGTTCTTC.

This clone was found once. J is TRBJ1-5 and V is TRBV4-2; D gene ambiguous. CDR1 is LGHNA and CDR2 is YNFKEQ in the germline V gene. Trimming pared 4 bases from V and 2 bases from J, leaving 9 bases between. The CDR3 length is 14 residues. The CDR3 nucleotides are TGTGCCAGCAGCCCTAATCAGGGCAATCAGCCCCAGCATTTT. It yields the protein CASSPNQGNQPQHF.

This chain joins TRBV18 and TRBJ1-6; 10 positions match TRBD1. The J segment lost 11 bases and the V segment lost 3 bases, leaving 4 bases of the junction unmatched. Germline-derived CDR1 and CDR2 are KGHSH and LQKENI. The CDR3 covers 14 residues. CDR3 amino acids: CASSPGQGMPPLHF. CDR3 in DNA: TGTGCCAGCTCACCGGGACAGGGGATGCCACCCCTCCACTTT. The complete variable domain, with remaining parts taken from reference TRBV18 and TRBJ1-6, reads NAGVMQNPRHLVRRRGQEARLRCSPMKGHSHVYWYRQLPEEGLKFMVYLQKENIIDESGMPKERFSAEFPKEGPSILRIQQVVRGDSAAYFCASSPGQGMPPLHFGNGTRLTVT.